The next 24 T cell receptor beta chains were all read from a single sample in a study of shared clonotypes between healthy human individuals. The table came from immunoSEQ multiplex PCR; TCRdb's copy has only in-frame clones and leaves some out. The data show over 2 million clones, approximately 95% seen once. Naive CD8 populations comprised CD45RO-negative cells positively selected for CCR7, excluding terminally differentiated effector memory CD45RA+ cells. Sequenced input: naive CD8+ T cells sorted from blood. The receptors originated from a man aged 18 to 30 in good health.

This clone was recorded once. This chain connects TRBV7-9 to TRBJ1-1; D is perhaps TRBD1 (6 bases). Trimming shortened V by 7 bases and J by 4 bases, and 19 bases separated the two germline ends. The CDR3 runs to 15 residues. CDR1 and CDR2 (germline): SEHNR, FQNEAQ (reference sequence). The CDR3 is CASTPPGAVGTEAFF. CDR3 nucleotide sequence: TGTGCCAGCACCCCCCCGGGGGCAGTTGGCACTGAAGCTTTCTTT.

The rearrangement uses TRBV11-2 and TRBJ2-3; 11 bases agree with TRBD1. Germline loops: CDR1 SGHAT, CDR2 FQNNGV. This CDR3 comprises 16 residues. Losses at the gene ends were 5 bases for V and 1 base for J; bases not matched to a gene: 5. In DNA form, the CDR3 reads TGTGCCAGCAGCCCGGGGACAGGGGGAGGCACAGATACGCAGTATTTT. Its translation: CASSPGTGGGTDTQYF.

The chain joins TRBV19 to TRBJ2-1; D remains ambiguous. The germline V and J ends were trimmed by 2 bases and 3 bases, with 11 bases remaining between them. CDR1 and CDR2 (germline): LNHDA, SQIVND (reference sequence). The CDR3 runs 15 residues. CDR3 in amino acids: CASSIWAGDYNEQFF. CDR3 bases: TGTGCCAGTAGTATATGGGCAGGAGACTACAATGAGCAGTTCTTC.

The chain couples TRBV2 to TRBJ2-7; no clear D gene. Germline lookup yields CDR1 SNHLY and CDR2 FYNNEI. This CDR3 is built from 13 residues. V was clipped by 0 bases and J by 5 bases, with 8 bases between them. CDR3 DNA sequence: TGTGCCAGCAGTGAAGCAGGGCCGAACGAGCAGTACTTC. It translates to CASSEAGPNEQYF. Full variable domain (rest looked up from reference TRBV2 and TRBJ2-7): EPEVTQTPSHQVTQMGQEVILRCVPISNHLYFYWYRQILGQKVEFLVSFYNNEISEKSEIFDDQFSVERPDGSNFTLKIRSTKLEDSAMYFCASSEAGPNEQYFGPGTRLTVT.

This clone appeared a single time. This chain connects TRBV9 to TRBJ1-1; D call uncertain. Germline V lookup: CDR1 SGDLS, CDR2 YYNGEE. With 4 bases removed from V and 1 base from J, the gap between germline ends came to 17 bases. This CDR3 region has 16 residues. CDR3 in amino acids: CASSPMGGPGNTEAFF. CDR3 bases: TGTGCCAGCAGCCCCATGGGAGGCCCGGGGAACACTGAAGCTTTCTTT. The full variable domain, completed using reference TRBV9 and TRBJ1-1, is DSGVTQTPKHLITATGQRVTLRCSPRSGDLSVYWYQQSLDQGLQFLIQYYNGEERAKGNILERFSAQQFPDLHSELNLSSLELGDSALYFCASSPMGGPGNTEAFFGQGTRLTVV.

V usage is TRBV12-1 and J usage is TRBJ1-6. TRBV12-1 is listed as a pseudogene. This CDR3 contains 19 residues. CDR3 sequence (DNA): TGTGCCAGCAGCTTTATCACGTCGGGAGCAAGCTCCTATAATTCACCCCTCCACTTT. Amino acids: CASSFITSGASSYNSPLHF.

This clone has only one observation. In nucleotides, the CDR3 is TGCAGCGCCGAGGGGGCCCTAGCGGGAGAGACCCAGTACTTC. The encoded protein is CSAEGALAGETQYF. The rearrangement uses TRBV29-1 and TRBJ2-5; D perhaps matches TRBD2 (8 bases). Trimming took off 7 bases at V and 4 bases at J, with 19 bases between the two ends. This CDR3 region has 14 residues. The V gene's germline CDR1 is SQVTM and CDR2 ANQGSEA.

The sample holds one count of this clone. The chain joins TRBV4-1 to TRBJ1-2, with D perhaps TRBD1 (6 bases). Germline CDR1 reads MGHRA; CDR2 reads YSYEKL. V lost 1 base to trimming and J lost 2 bases, with 14 bases between them. CDR3 size: 16 residues. The CDR3 loop is CASSQGDGQPNYGYTF. Here the CDR3 DNA reads TGCGCCAGCAGCCAAGGGGATGGACAGCCCAACTATGGCTACACCTTC.

This clone was observed a few times. The chain recombines TRBV4-1 with TRBJ2-1; 9 bases align to TRBD2. This CDR3 spans 17 amino acids. CDR1 is MGHRA and CDR2 is YSYEKL in the germline V gene. Unmatched junction bases numbered 8, after V lost 1 base and J lost 4 bases. The CDR3 coding sequence is TGCGCCAGCAGCCAAGTCCTTACTAGCGGGTCTTACAATGAGCAGTTCTTC. Translated, it gives CASSQVLTSGSYNEQFF.

The chain employs TRBV11-3 and TRBJ2-3; 14 positions agree with TRBD2. Germline CDR1 reads SGHNT; CDR2 reads YENEEA. With 4 bases clipped from V and 6 bases from J, the junction kept 6 bases outside the gene matches. This CDR3 has 16 amino acids. In nucleotides, the CDR3 is TGTGCCAGCAGCTCAGGGACTAGCGGGAGTTCCGATACGCAGTATTTT. Amino acid sequence: CASSSGTSGSSDTQYF.

This clone was detected once. This specimen includes other DNA sequences encoding the same CDR3. This sequence joins TRBV7-9 and TRBJ2-3; D is unresolved. The germline V gene has CDR1 SEHNR and CDR2 FQNEAQ (reference sequence). V was shortened by 5 bases and J by 2 bases, with 11 bases between the two germline ends. The CDR3 covers 14 residues. CDR3 region: CASSPQTVTDTQYF. CDR3 in DNA: TGTGCCAGCAGCCCGCAAACGGTCACAGATACGCAGTATTTT.

In regard to this clone: Compared with germline, one end of the junction differs, possibly owing to a read error. This chain links TRBV6-1 with TRBJ2-7; no clear D. The germline gives CDR1 MNHNS, CDR2 SASEGT. The CDR3 is made up of 12 amino acids. The CDR3 region is CASSGELTHRDF. CDR3 bases: TGTGCCAGCAGTGGAGAGCTGACCCACCGAGACTTC.

The chain carries TRBV15 and TRBJ1-1, with D possibly matching TRBD1 (6 bases). The V and J ends lost 5 bases and 3 bases respectively, with 13 bases between them. This CDR3 is built from 14 residues. CDR1 is LNHNV, CDR2 YYDKDF, per germline (reference sequence). The CDR3 here is CATSQEQGHTEAFF. In nucleotides, the CDR3 is TGTGCCACCAGCCAGGAACAGGGCCACACTGAAGCTTTCTTT.

The chain has TRBV9 and TRBJ2-7, with D unresolved. Germline V gene sequence: CDR1 SGDLS, CDR2 YYNGEE. The CDR3 has 14 amino acids. V lost 3 bases and J lost 7, with 17 bases in between. For the CDR3, the DNA is TGTGCCAGCAGCGCTAATTCCGGGCTGTCAGAGCAGTACTTC. It encodes CASSANSGLSEQYF.

This chain links TRBV14 with TRBJ2-7, with a weak D call TRBD2 (6 bases). The germline gives CDR1 SGHDN, CDR2 FVKESK. The CDR3 has 14 residues. The V end was cut by 2 bases, the J end by 2 bases, with 10 bases between. CDR3 sequence (DNA): TGTGCCAGCAGCCAATACGGGGGTCCCTACGAGCAGTACTTC. This encodes CASSQYGGPYEQYF.

The V call is TRBV29-1, the J call TRBJ1-2; 10 bases line up with TRBD1. V dropped 0 bases and J dropped 8; count of bases not matched to a gene: 3. Germline loops: CDR1 SQVTM, CDR2 ANQGSEA. This CDR3 is built from 13 residues. Here the CDR3 reads CSVEETGGEGYTF. CDR3 sequence (DNA): TGCAGCGTTGAAGAGACAGGGGGCGAGGGCTACACCTTC.

This chain joins TRBV5-1 and TRBJ2-3; 14 bases fit TRBD2. This CDR3 comprises 18 residues. The germline gives CDR1 SGHRS, CDR2 YFSETQ. V was clipped by 4 bases and J by 2 bases; unmatched bases: 9. CDR3 sequence (DNA): TGCGCCAGCAGCCTGGGACTAGCGGGAGTACAAGACACAGATACGCAGTATTTT. Its protein is CASSLGLAGVQDTDTQYF. The complete variable domain, with remaining parts taken from reference TRBV5-1 and TRBJ2-3, reads KAGVTQTPRYLIKTRGQQVTLSCSPISGHRSVSWYQQTPGQGLQFLFEYFSETQRNKGNFPGRFSGRQFSNSRSEMNVSTLELGDSALYLCASSLGLAGVQDTDTQYFGPGTRLTVL.

For this clone: The junction does not match germline at one end; this may be a read error. Within the sample, other DNA sequences also encode this same CDR3. The chain joins TRBV5-1 to TRBJ2-7, with 7 bases matching TRBD1. Germline CDR1 is SGHRS and CDR2 is YFSETQ. The CDR3 totals 15 residues. This chain's CDR3 is CASSLSGQPSYEQYF. Here the CDR3 DNA reads TGCGCTAGCAGCCTCTCGGGACAGCCCTCCTACGAGCAGTACTTC.

This clone has just one count. The chain couples TRBV5-1 to TRBJ1-1; a possible D gene is TRBD1 (6 bases). Trimming pared 4 bases from V and 0 bases from J, leaving 16 bases between. Germline CDR1 and CDR2: SGHRS and YFSETQ. The CDR3 totals 16 residues. The CDR3 DNA follows: TGCGCCAGCAGCCTAGTCGACAGGAGCATGAACACTGAAGCTTTCTTT. This translates into CASSLVDRSMNTEAFF.

This chain uses TRBV27 with TRBJ1-5, with D possibly TRBD1 on 5 matching bases. The germline gives CDR1 MNHEY, CDR2 SMNVEV (reference sequence). V shed 6 bases and J shed 4 bases, with 10 bases lying between them. The CDR3 consists of 13 residues. For the CDR3, the DNA is TGTGCCAGCAGGGGGACGGATAATCAGCCCCAGCATTTT. It encodes CASRGTDNQPQHF.

The V gene is TRBV10-3, the J gene TRBJ1-1, with D maybe TRBD1 (5 bases). The CDR3 extends over 14 amino acids. V was pared by 8 bases and J by 1 base, with 14 bases between. Germline-derived CDR1 and CDR2 are ENHRY and SYGVKD. The CDR3 nucleotides are TGTGCCATCGCGGGACGGGCCGAGAACACTGAAGCTTTCTTT. Protein sequence: CAIAGRAENTEAFF.

The V gene is TRBV27, the J gene TRBJ2-3; no clear D gene. The CDR3 contains 16 residues. Germline CDR1 MNHEY, CDR2 SMNVEV (reference sequence). The V and J ends lost 5 bases and 4 bases respectively, with 19 bases between them. CDR3 protein: CASSTSPKVTPDTQYF. The CDR3 DNA follows: TGTGCCAGCAGTACCTCCCCAAAGGTCACCCCAGATACGCAGTATTTT.

The chain couples TRBV5-6 to TRBJ2-3; D is possibly TRBD1 (6 bases). CDR3 length equals 16 residues. Per germline, CDR1 SGHDT and CDR2 YYEEEE. Trimming stripped 0 bases from V and 6 bases from J, with 17 bases between. CDR3 coding DNA: TGTGCCAGCAGCTTGGTAGGCCCCACAAGGGGGGATACGCAGTATTTT. Its translation is CASSLVGPTRGDTQYF.

Here the CDR3 DNA reads TGTGCCAGCAGCGCCCTAGTCTCGGACACTGAAGCTTTCTTT. Translated, it gives CASSALVSDTEAFF. This chain uses TRBV7-9 with TRBJ1-1; D remains ambiguous. Germline V gene sequence: CDR1 SEHNR, CDR2 FQNEAQ (reference sequence). Trimming took 5 bases from V and 3 from J, leaving 13 bases between them. The CDR3 runs 14 residues. Drawing the rest from reference TRBV7-9 and TRBJ1-1, the complete variable domain is DTGVSQNPRHKITKRGQNVTFRCDPISEHNRLYWYRQTLGQGPEFLTYFQNEAQLEKSRLLSDRFSAERPKGSFSTLEIQRTEQGDSAMYLCASSALVSDTEAFFGQGTRLTVV.